This TCR beta chain was identified in a study of T cell responses to AZD1222 COVID-19 vaccine. General study results and limits: Regions left unmutated in variants are reportedly the target of nearly half of spike-specific TCRs. Without day 14 samples, only post-peak T cell repertoires were studied. There were mostly white British donors and more females than males, and clonal diversity was possibly underestimated.

Sequenced by immunoSEQ multiplex PCR; TCRdb stores in-frame clones only, minus some. The data contain about 77,000 clones, around 90% of them seen just once; the ten biggest clones take up 4% to 5.5%. V was clipped by 3 bases and J by 1 base; unmatched bases: 7. This CDR3 is built from 16 residues. CDR1 SGHKS and CDR2 YYEKEE come from the germline V gene (reference sequence). The table lists this clone with a count of one. Its antigen is not known. This chain links TRBV5-5 with TRBJ1-1; 9 bases map to TRBD1. This receptor was taken from an adult who received the AZD1222 COVID-19 vaccine. The sequencing here drew on peripheral blood, taken 28 days after the second AZD1222 dose. The CDR3 loop is CASSSGTGLSNTEAFF. CDR3 DNA: TGTGCCAGCAGCTCCGGGACAGGGTTATCGAACACTGAAGCTTTCTTT.